This entry is about one T cell receptor beta chain. Antigen specificity is unknown. This specimen comes from a study of cytomegalovirus exposure and HLA in healthy donors. Overall study findings and caveats: Within the data, a cluster of highly shared sequence variants was likely a sequencing artifact. Researchers reported in a later analysis that common viral pathogens appeared linked to several top clusters. Fewer N-insertions than the approximately 700-donor mean were reportedly shown by an Asian-associated ancestry cluster in a later analysis.

With 60 Vbeta and 13 Jbeta primers, the PCR was carried out. TCRdb keeps only in-frame clones here, not all; method: immunoSEQ multiplex PCR. The sample comprises 170,000 or so clones, approximately 82% of which are singletons, and about 6.8% rests with the top ten. The CDR3 spans 20 residues. This chain connects TRBV21-1 to TRBJ2-7; the table's D call, TRBD2, was not checked against the DNA. TRBV21-1 is recorded as a pseudogene. The sample was PBMCs. This TCR was sampled from a man aged 50-59 years in good health and CMV-seropositive. In DNA form, the CDR3 reads TGTGCCAGCAGCAAGAAATTATACCACTCGGGACTAGCGGGATACTACGAGCAGTACGTC. As protein: CASSKKLYHSGLAGYYEQYV.